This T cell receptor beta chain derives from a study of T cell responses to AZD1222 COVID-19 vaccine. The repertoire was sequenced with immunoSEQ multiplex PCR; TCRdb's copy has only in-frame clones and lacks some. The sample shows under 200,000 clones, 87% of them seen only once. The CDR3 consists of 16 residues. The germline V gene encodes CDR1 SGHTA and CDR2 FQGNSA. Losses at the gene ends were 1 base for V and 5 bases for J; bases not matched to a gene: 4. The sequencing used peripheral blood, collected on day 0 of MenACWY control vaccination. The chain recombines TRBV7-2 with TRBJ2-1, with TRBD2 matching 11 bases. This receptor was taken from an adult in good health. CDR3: CASSLGLAGGHNEQFF. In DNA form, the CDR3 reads TGTGCCAGCAGCTTAGGATTAGCGGGGGGGCACAATGAGCAGTTCTTC.